The clone carrying this T cell receptor beta chain has a single count. At cycle 4 day 1, cycle 7 day 1, and baseline, blood was sampled. The data originate from a study of OX40 agonist ivuxolimab in advanced cancers. TCRdb keeps only in-frame clones here, not all; method: immunoSEQ multiplex PCR. The sample consists of under 85,000 clones, around 89% of them appearing once. V lost 5 bases to trimming and J lost 2 bases; unmatched junction nucleotides: 5. CDR1 and CDR2 from the germline V gene are SGHRS and YFSETQ. CDR3 length: 14 amino acids. The source was CD4+ or CD8+ T cells sorted from blood, collected in a trial of the OX40 agonist ivuxolimab. This clonotype originated in an adult with an advanced solid tumor such as melanoma, head and neck, liver or kidney cancer. The chain links TRBV5-1 to TRBJ2-3, with TRBD2 matching over 7 bases. CDR3 sequence reads: CASSPGLVTDTQYF. CDR3 DNA sequence: TGCGCCAGCAGTCCCGGACTAGTCACAGATACGCAGTATTTT. The full variable domain, completed using reference TRBV5-1 and TRBJ2-3, is KAGVTQTPRYLIKTRGQQVTLSCSPISGHRSVSWYQQTPGQGLQFLFEYFSETQRNKGNFPGRFSGRQFSNSRSEMNVSTLELGDSALYLCASSPGLVTDTQYFGPGTRLTVL.